This passage covers 16 T cell receptor beta chains from one sample sequenced in a study of cytomegalovirus exposure and HLA in healthy donors. 60 Vbeta and 13 Jbeta primers were used in PCR. Assay: immunoSEQ multiplex PCR; the TCRdb copy retains only in-frame clones and omits some. The sample lists some 140,000 clones, over 75% seen once, with about 10% in the top ten. Sequenced material: PBMCs. The receptors come from a woman between 50 and 59 years old in good health and CMV-seropositive.

In the case of this clone: Its ends do not fully match the called genes, so a read error is possible. The CDR3 is CSSSPPSKGASSYNEQFF. The CDR3 bases are TGTTCCAGCAGTCCTCCCTCTAAGGGGGCGAGCTCCTACAATGAGCAGTTCTTC. The rearrangement links TRBV7-9 to TRBJ2-1; 7 bases match TRBD1. From germline, CDR1 is SEHNR and CDR2 FQNEAQ (reference sequence). CDR3 size: 18 residues.

V and J are TRBV6-5 and TRBJ1-1; possible D gene TRBD1, 5 bases. Germline lookup yields CDR1 MNHEY and CDR2 SVGAGI. This CDR3 comprises 13 residues. The V end was cut by 2 bases, the J end by 4 bases, with 8 bases between. The CDR3 here is CASSYGGSTEAFF. DNA for the CDR3: TGTGCCAGCAGTTACGGGGGGAGCACTGAAGCTTTCTTT.

Judged by abundance, this clone is medium-sized. J is TRBJ1-2 and V is TRBV6-5, with TRBD1 matching 8 bases. The V gene's germline CDR1 is MNHEY and CDR2 SVGAGI. Germline trimming cut 7 bases from V and 3 bases from J; bases unmatched to any gene: 4. CDR3 length: 13 residues. This CDR3 reads CASTDREHYGYTF. In DNA form, the CDR3 reads TGTGCCAGCACGGACAGGGAACACTATGGCTACACCTTC.

This clone was detected a few times. This chain joins TRBV28 and TRBJ2-7, with D perhaps matching TRBD1 (8 bases). The V end was cut by 6 bases, the J end by 2 bases, with 17 bases between. Germline V gene lookup returns CDR1 MDHEN and CDR2 SYDVKM. This CDR3 comprises 15 residues. CDR3 residues: CASSQQGGKAYEQYF. CDR3 nucleotide sequence: TGTGCCAGCAGCCAACAGGGGGGGAAGGCCTACGAGCAGTACTTC.

The chain employs TRBV18 and TRBJ2-7, with 7 bases that match TRBD2. From germline, CDR1 is KGHSH and CDR2 LQKENI. The CDR3 length is 14 residues. The V gene end was trimmed by 2 bases and the J gene end by 5 bases; junction bases not matched to a gene: 6. CDR3 protein: CASSPAGVWHEQYF. The CDR3 DNA reads TGTGCCAGCTCACCAGCGGGGGTGTGGCACGAGCAGTACTTC.

This rearrangement joins TRBV4-1 to TRBJ2-3; TRBD2 is a possible D gene (7 bases). CDR3 length: 16 amino acids. Trimming shortened V by 4 bases and J by 4 bases, and 18 bases separated the two germline ends. Germline lookup yields CDR1 MGHRA and CDR2 YSYEKL. CDR3 nucleotide sequence: TGCGCCAGCAGCCCCGCCTCGGGGGGCAAGGCAGATACGCAGTATTTT. Protein product: CASSPASGGKADTQYF.

The chain is built from TRBV6-5 and TRBJ1-5; TRBD1 might be the D (5 bases). With 6 bases removed from V and 3 bases from J, the gap between germline ends came to 9 bases. Germline V CDR1 and CDR2: MNHEY, SVGAGI. The length of the CDR3 is 13 residues. The CDR3 bases are TGTGCCAGCAGAGACAGAATCAATCAGCCCCAGCATTTT. It yields the protein CASRDRINQPQHF.

The table lists this clone with a few counts. The chain combines TRBV9 with TRBJ2-1; 10 bases agree with TRBD2. In germline, CDR1 is SGDLS, CDR2 YYNGEE. The CDR3 is made up of 16 amino acids. J was trimmed by 4 bases and V by 0 bases; bases with no gene match: 4. The CDR3 DNA is TGTGCCAGCAGCGTAGAAGCGGGGGGGAGTTACAATGAGCAGTTCTTC. It codes for CASSVEAGGSYNEQFF.

This clone was detected once. The J gene is TRBJ2-3, the V gene TRBV2; 12 bases map to TRBD2. This CDR3 is built from 18 residues. The germline V gene encodes CDR1 SNHLY and CDR2 FYNNEI. V lost 0 bases, J lost 5 bases, and 9 bases stayed unmatched. CDR3 nucleotide sequence: TGTGCCAGCAGTGAAGCGGAGCTACTAGCGGGGGGAAAAGATACGCAGTATTTT. Protein: CASSEAELLAGGKDTQYF.

The chain combines TRBV15 with TRBJ1-5; TRBD1 agrees at 7 bases. This CDR3 contains 19 residues. Germline CDR1 and CDR2: LNHNV and YYDKDF (reference sequence). The trim removed 2 bases at V and 0 bases at J, leaving 13 bases unmatched. The CDR3 coding sequence is TGTGCCACCAGCAGAAATAGACAGGGATTAGGGTATAGCAATCAGCCCCAGCATTTT. Its translation: CATSRNRQGLGYSNQPQHF.

Details on this clone: This specimen includes other DNA sequences encoding the same CDR3. This sequence joins TRBV27 and TRBJ2-2; D may be TRBD1 (7 bases). The germline V gene has CDR1 MNHEY and CDR2 SMNVEV (reference sequence). V shed 1 base and J shed 4 bases, with 10 bases lying between them. The CDR3 length is 15 residues. CDR3 sequence reads: CASSLWQGGTGELFF. The CDR3 nucleotides are TGTGCCAGCAGTTTATGGCAGGGGGGCACCGGGGAGCTGTTTTTT.

The CDR3 coding sequence is TGTGCCTGGAGTGTACCAGGGGATGTGGGGACCCAGTACTTC. It codes for CAWSVPGDVGTQYF. This chain uses TRBV30 with TRBJ2-5; D may be TRBD1 (6 bases). The CDR3 extends over 14 amino acids. Trimming stripped 0 bases from V and 7 bases from J, with 15 bases between. CDR1 is GTSNPN and CDR2 is SVGIG in the germline V gene (reference sequence).

This clone is a singleton in its sample. The chain couples TRBV7-3 to TRBJ2-6, with D maybe TRBD2 (6 bases). Germline loops: CDR1 SGHTA, CDR2 FQGTGA. V was cut by 10 bases and J by 0 bases, with 13 bases left in between. The CDR3 has 15 residues. In DNA form, the CDR3 reads TGTGCCACCGGGACCGGGAGCTCTGGGGCCAACGTCCTGACTTTC. Protein: CATGTGSSGANVLTF.

The V call is TRBV27, the J call TRBJ1-1; D might be TRBD1 (5 bases). The ends were cut back, 0 bases at V and 1 base at J, with 15 bases in the middle. The germline V gene has CDR1 MNHEY and CDR2 SMNVEV (reference sequence). The length of the CDR3 is 17 residues. The CDR3, as DNA: TGTGCCAGCAGTTTATCGCAGGGTGGGGCAGAGAACACTGAAGCTTTCTTT. It translates to CASSLSQGGAENTEAFF.

This sequence joins TRBV19 and TRBJ1-5; D is possibly TRBD1 (6 bases). The V end lost 5 bases, the J end lost 9 bases, and 11 bases lay between the germline ends. Germline V gives CDR1 LNHDA, CDR2 SQIVND (reference sequence). This CDR3 comprises 12 residues. The CDR3 loop is CASSLAQGPQHF. DNA for the CDR3: TGTGCCAGTAGTCTGGCACAGGGGCCCCAGCATTTT.

This clone was seen just once. V usage is TRBV6-1 and J usage is TRBJ2-3, with TRBD1 matching over 7 bases. The CDR3 runs 14 residues. Germline V gene data show CDR1 as MNHNS and CDR2 as SASEGT. V lost 6 bases and J lost 0; bases outside the gene matches: 3. The CDR3 region has the DNA TGTGCCAGCAGCACGACAGGGAGCACAGATACGCAGTATTTT. It codes for CASSTTGSTDTQYF.